These T cell receptor beta chains were read from a single sample in a study of blood T cell repertoires in COVID-19. Generated by immunoSEQ multiplex PCR, the TCRdb table keeps only in-frame clones and is missing some. The table includes roughly 32,000 clones, approximately 85% detected once. Material for sequencing was peripheral blood. The receptors come from a man at least 80 years old with active COVID-19. CDR3s include the opening cysteine and the closing phenylalanine or tryptophan. D genes are given only for firm matches. Clone sizes are given selectively: once, few, many, or a class where the clone is expanded.

>TRBV19|-|TRBJ2-3|-
CASSPLTQADTQYF
TGTGCCAGTAGTCCACTGACCCAGGCAGATACGCAGTATTTT
>TRBV6-2/TRBV6-3|-|TRBJ1-1|-
CASSGLLNTEAFF
TGTGCCAGCAGCGGACTCCTGAACACTGAAGCTTTCTTT
>TRBV11-2|-|TRBJ2-7|-
CASSLDNGGPSQYF
TGTGCCAGCAGCTTAGATAACGGGGGGCCTTCTCAGTACTTC
>TRBV6-2/TRBV6-3|-|TRBJ1-2|-
CASSYGTYGYTF
TGTGCCAGCAGTTACGGGACTTATGGCTACACCTTC
>TRBV5-1|-|TRBJ1-6|-
CASSLARPRGNSPLHF
TGCGCCAGCAGCTTGGCCCGTCCCAGGGGAAATTCACCCCTCCACTTT
>TRBV6-5|TRBD1|TRBJ2-6|-
CASSRYRGGANVLTF
TGTGCCAGCAGCCGATACAGGGGTGGGGCCAACGTCCTGACTTTC
>TRBV6-2/TRBV6-3|TRBD2|TRBJ2-5|-
CASSWRGWLGETQYF
TGTGCCAGCAGTTGGCGGGGGTGGTTGGGAGAGACCCAGTACTTC
>TRBV19|TRBD2|TRBJ2-5|-
CASSTGLVGETQYF
TGTGCCAGTAGTACCGGACTAGTAGGAGAGACCCAGTACTTC
>TRBV5-5|-|TRBJ2-1|-
CASSSNTGFNEQFF
TGTGCCAGCAGTTCGAATACAGGGTTCAATGAGCAGTTCTTC
>TRBV18|-|TRBJ2-7|few
CASSPGRDEQYF
TGTGCCAGCTCACCAGGCAGGGACGAGCAGTACTTC
>TRBV30|TRBD1|TRBJ2-7|-
CASQDRVDEQYF
TGTGCCTCACAAGACAGGGTGGACGAGCAGTACTTC
>TRBV7-3|-|TRBJ2-3|-
CASALRGGGTDTQYF
TGTGCCAGCGCCCTCCGCGGGGGCGGCACAGATACGCAGTATTTT
>TRBV7-3|-|TRBJ1-1|-
CASSLGSYTEAFF
TGTGCCAGCAGCTTGGGCTCCTACACTGAAGCTTTCTTT
>TRBV5-1|-|TRBJ2-3|-
CASSRTATDTQYF
TGCGCCAGCAGCCGGACAGCCACAGATACGCAGTATTTT
>TRBV6-2/TRBV6-3|TRBD2|TRBJ2-5|-
CASSYPNLAGIGETQYF
TGTGCCAGCAGTTACCCGAATTTAGCGGGGATTGGAGAGACCCAGTACTTC
>TRBV15|TRBD1|TRBJ2-5|-
CATMNKGQPKETQYF
TGTGCCACCATGAATAAGGGACAGCCTAAAGAGACCCAGTACTTC
>TRBV19|-|TRBJ2-2|once
CASTLQGVIGELFF
TGTGCCAGTACGCTTCAGGGTGTGATCGGGGAGCTGTTTTTT
>TRBV2|-|TRBJ1-2|-
CASSGQERNYGYTF
TGTGCCAGCAGTGGACAAGAACGAAACTATGGCTACACCTTC
>TRBV5-1|TRBD2|TRBJ2-5|-
CASRTGVAGHQETQYF
TGCGCCAGCCGGACGGGGGTAGCGGGACACCAAGAGACCCAGTACTTC
>TRBV5-5|-|TRBJ1-4|-
CASSLGQPNEKLFF
TGTGCCAGCAGCTTGGGACAGCCTAATGAAAAACTGTTTTTT
>TRBV30|-|TRBJ1-1|few
CAWKRLDRNTEAFF
TGTGCCTGGAAACGGTTAGACAGAAACACTGAAGCTTTCTTT
>TRBV7-2|-|TRBJ1-1|-
CASSPRALDTEAFF
TGTGCCAGCAGCCCCAGGGCATTGGACACTGAAGCTTTCTTT
>TRBV6-5|-|TRBJ1-6|few
CASNMGTGSPLHF
TGTGCCAGCAACATGGGTACGGGTTCACCCCTCCACTTT
>TRBV30|TRBD2|TRBJ2-2|-
CAWERGAGAGELFF
TGTGCCTGGGAGCGGGGGGCCGGGGCCGGGGAGCTGTTTTTT
>TRBV7-9|TRBD1|TRBJ1-1|-
CASSLGQGRTEAFF
TGTGCCAGCAGCTTGGGACAGGGGCGAACTGAAGCTTTCTTT
>TRBV11-1|-|TRBJ1-1|-
CASSPGSGGTEAFF
TGTGCCAGCAGCCCAGGGTCGGGGGGCACTGAAGCTTTCTTT
>TRBV27|-|TRBJ2-3|-
CASSVVGVHTDTQYF
TGTGCCAGCAGTGTTGTGGGAGTACACACAGATACGCAGTATTTT
>TRBV10-3|-|TRBJ1-5|-
CAISEQVNQPQHF
TGTGCCATCAGTGAACAGGTTAATCAGCCCCAGCATTTT
>TRBV7-8|-|TRBJ2-5|-
CASSLTTTEETQYF
TGTGCCAGCAGCTTAACAACGACAGAAGAGACCCAGTACTTC
>TRBV12-3/TRBV12-4|TRBD1|TRBJ1-1|-
CASSWTGKGEAFF
TGTGCCAGCAGTTGGACAGGGAAGGGTGAAGCTTTCTTT
>TRBV7-9|TRBD2|TRBJ2-1|-
CASSLEGLGTEQFF
TGTGCCAGCAGCTTAGAGGGACTAGGGACCGAGCAGTTCTTC
>TRBV7-9|-|TRBJ2-2|-
CASSLVLATGELFF
TGTGCCAGCAGCTTAGTATTGGCTACCGGGGAGCTGTTTTTT
>TRBV5-1|TRBD1|TRBJ2-5|-
CASSLGTGNQETQYF
TGCGCCAGCAGCCTAGGGACAGGCAATCAAGAGACCCAGTACTTC
>TRBV5-1|TRBD1|TRBJ1-1|-
CASSEGTATEAFF
TGCGCCAGCAGCGAGGGGACAGCCACTGAAGCTTTCTTT
>TRBV9|TRBD1|TRBJ1-2|-
CASRSLGQRGNYGYTF
TGTGCCAGCCGCTCCCTGGGACAGCGGGGGAACTATGGCTACACCTTC
>TRBV7-2|TRBD1|TRBJ1-2|-
CASSLQGAPYGYTF
TGTGCCAGCAGCTTGCAGGGGGCGCCCTATGGCTACACCTTC
>TRBV5-6|TRBD1|TRBJ2-3|-
CASSFGQGASDTQYF
TGTGCCAGCAGCTTCGGACAGGGGGCTTCGGATACGCAGTATTTT
>TRBV2|TRBD2|TRBJ2-2|-
CASSQAGGPTGELFF
TGTGCCAGCAGCCAAGCGGGGGGGCCCACCGGGGAGCTGTTTTTT
>TRBV4-1|TRBD1|TRBJ1-1|-
CASSHDRGIGEAFF
TGCGCCAGCAGCCATGACAGGGGAATAGGTGAAGCTTTCTTT
>TRBV30|-|TRBJ1-5|-
CASGSGRNQPQHF
TGTGCCTCAGGGTCTGGGCGCAATCAGCCCCAGCATTTT
>TRBV6-5|-|TRBJ1-3|-
CASSPGLTAGNTIYF
TGTGCCAGCAGCCCGGGACTGACTGCTGGAAACACCATATATTTT
>TRBV5-1|TRBD1|TRBJ2-5|-
CASSSGTGEETQYF
TGCGCCAGCAGCTCCGGGACAGGGGAAGAGACCCAGTACTTC
>TRBV20-1|-|TRBJ2-5|-
CSLRGRETQYF
TGCAGCCTCAGGGGCAGGGAGACCCAGTACTTC
>TRBV24-1|TRBD2|TRBJ2-1|-
CATSDPTASGGSSSSYNEQFF
TGTGCCACCAGTGACCCAACCGCGAGCGGGGGGTCTTCGAGCTCCTACAATGAGCAGTTCTTC
>TRBV30|TRBD1|TRBJ1-1|-
CAWSVLPGQGGPEAFF
TGTGCCTGGAGTGTACTCCCGGGACAGGGGGGGCCTGAAGCTTTCTTT
>TRBV28|-|TRBJ1-5|-
CAASFTGQPQHF
TGTGCCGCCTCATTCACGGGTCAGCCCCAGCATTTT
>TRBV6-6|-|TRBJ1-6|-
CASTGGNNSPLHF
TGTGCCAGCACGGGCGGGAATAATTCACCCCTCCACTTT
>TRBV18|-|TRBJ2-7|-
CASSPQGQLISYEQYF
TGTGCCAGCTCACCCCAAGGACAACTCATATCCTACGAGCAGTACTTC
>TRBV6-5|-|TRBJ2-5|-
CASPGGRGWETQYF
TGTGCCAGCCCGGGGGGCCGAGGCTGGGAGACCCAGTACTTC
>TRBV5-1|TRBD1|TRBJ1-1|-
CASSLARTGTTEAFF
TGCGCCAGCAGCTTGGCGAGGACAGGGACCACTGAAGCTTTCTTT
>TRBV3-1/TRBV3-2|TRBD1|TRBJ2-4|once
CASSHRDRGRNIQYF
TGTGCCAGCAGCCATAGGGACAGGGGGCGCAACATTCAGTACTTC
>TRBV5-1|-|TRBJ1-4|-
CASSLVADSNEKLFF
TGCGCCAGCAGCTTGGTGGCAGACAGTAATGAAAAACTGTTTTTT